These 11 T cell receptor beta chains were all obtained from the same sample, sequenced in a study of T cell changes during pregnancy in multiple sclerosis. Measured with immunoSEQ multiplex PCR; TCRdb has only the in-frame clones, and not every one. The data show around 100,000 clones, approximately 90% seen once. The specimen was peripheral blood, collected in the third trimester of pregnancy. The receptors originated from a female donor with multiple sclerosis, enrolled in a pregnancy study.

This clone has just one count. The chain carries TRBV5-4 and TRBJ2-3; 11 bases are shared with TRBD2. Trimming removed 3 bases from V and 0 bases from J; junction bases left unmatched: 3. Germline values: CDR1 SGHNT, CDR2 YYREEE (reference sequence). The CDR3 is made up of 16 amino acids. CDR3 protein: CASSSRTSGSTDTQYF. The CDR3 DNA follows: TGTGCCAGCAGCTCCCGGACTAGCGGGAGCACAGATACGCAGTATTTT.

J is TRBJ1-2 and V is TRBV28, with D perhaps TRBD1 (6 bases). V was cut by 5 bases and J by 4 bases, with 14 bases left in between. The CDR3 sequence is 14 residues long. The germline V gene encodes CDR1 MDHEN and CDR2 SYDVKM. The CDR3 sequence is CASSPGQTAYGYTF. DNA for the CDR3: TGTGCCAGCAGTCCAGGACAGACCGCCTATGGCTACACCTTC.

This clone appeared a single time. J is TRBJ1-2 and V is TRBV9, with TRBD1 as a possible D gene (6 bases). Per germline, CDR1 SGDLS and CDR2 YYNGEE. The CDR3 contains 15 residues. The ends were cut back, 7 bases at V and 2 bases at J, with 18 bases in the middle. The CDR3 spells CASPKDRESNYGYTF. CDR3 nucleotide sequence: TGTGCCAGCCCGAAGGACAGAGAATCCAACTATGGCTACACCTTC.

The V gene is TRBV28, the J gene TRBJ2-2; D is unclear. V lost 6 bases and J lost 4, with 15 bases in between. The length of the CDR3 is 15 residues. Germline V CDR1 and CDR2: MDHEN, SYDVKM. CDR3 amino acids: CASRPASMVTGELFF. CDR3 DNA sequence: TGTGCCAGCAGACCAGCTAGTATGGTCACCGGGGAGCTGTTTTTT.

The chain carries TRBV7-9 and TRBJ2-1; 10 bases are a match to TRBD2. Germline CDR1 reads SEHNR; CDR2 reads FQNEAQ (reference sequence). The CDR3 covers 15 residues. Trimming removed 3 bases from V and 2 bases from J; junction bases left unmatched: 1. The CDR3 DNA follows: TGTGCCAGCAGCTTCAGCGGGAGGGCCTACAATGAGCAGTTCTTC. It translates to CASSFSGRAYNEQFF.

The V and J genes are TRBV5-1 and TRBJ2-2, with a tentative D call TRBD1 (5 bases). V lost 0 bases to trimming and J lost 0 bases, with 12 bases between them. The germline V gene has CDR1 SGHRS and CDR2 YFSETQ. This CDR3 comprises 17 residues. The CDR3 spells CASSLDGAGSNTGELFF. The CDR3 region has the DNA TGCGCCAGCAGCTTGGATGGGGCCGGATCGAACACCGGGGAGCTGTTTTTT.

The chain is built from TRBV6-5 and TRBJ1-1; 7 nucleotides agree with TRBD1. Germline trimming cut 6 bases from V and 0 bases from J; bases unmatched to any gene: 7. The CDR3 extends over 15 amino acids. CDR1 is MNHEY, CDR2 SVGAGI, per germline. The CDR3 is CASSINRGMNTEAFF. The CDR3 region has the DNA TGTGCCAGCAGCATAAACAGGGGAATGAACACTGAAGCTTTCTTT.

This chain connects TRBV10-3 to TRBJ2-6, with TRBD1 matching over 8 bases. Germline trimming cut 0 bases from V and 3 bases from J; bases unmatched to any gene: 13. This CDR3 has 20 amino acids. The germline V gene encodes CDR1 ENHRY and CDR2 SYGVKD. CDR3 bases: TGTGCCATCAGTGAGTCGATTGGGCCCAGGGGGCCTGGTGGGGCCAACGTCCTGACTTTC. This translates into CAISESIGPRGPGGANVLTF.

The rearrangement links TRBV6-1 to TRBJ2-7; D call uncertain. Germline V gene lookup returns CDR1 MNHNS and CDR2 SASEGT. V lost 4 bases to trimming and J lost 1 base, with 8 bases between them. The CDR3 consists of 13 residues. This CDR3 reads CASSVIRSYEQYF. Here the CDR3 DNA reads TGTGCCAGCAGTGTGATCAGGTCCTACGAGCAGTACTTC.

This chain joins TRBV11-2 and TRBJ2-3, with 9 bases that match TRBD1. The length of the CDR3 is 16 residues. V lost 5 bases and J lost 2; bases outside the gene matches: 8. The germline CDR1 and CDR2 sequences are SGHAT and FQNNGV. The CDR3 DNA reads as TGTGCCAGCAGCCGGGCGGGACAGGGAAACACAGATACGCAGTATTTT. Protein product: CASSRAGQGNTDTQYF.

This chain connects TRBV28 to TRBJ1-2, with D possibly matching TRBD1 (5 bases). CDR3 length: 13 amino acids. Germline values: CDR1 MDHEN, CDR2 SYDVKM. The V gene lost 6 bases and the J gene lost 2 bases, with 10 bases spanning the gap. CDR3 region: CASRPDTNYGYTF. The CDR3 bases are TGTGCCAGCAGACCGGACACCAACTATGGCTACACCTTC.